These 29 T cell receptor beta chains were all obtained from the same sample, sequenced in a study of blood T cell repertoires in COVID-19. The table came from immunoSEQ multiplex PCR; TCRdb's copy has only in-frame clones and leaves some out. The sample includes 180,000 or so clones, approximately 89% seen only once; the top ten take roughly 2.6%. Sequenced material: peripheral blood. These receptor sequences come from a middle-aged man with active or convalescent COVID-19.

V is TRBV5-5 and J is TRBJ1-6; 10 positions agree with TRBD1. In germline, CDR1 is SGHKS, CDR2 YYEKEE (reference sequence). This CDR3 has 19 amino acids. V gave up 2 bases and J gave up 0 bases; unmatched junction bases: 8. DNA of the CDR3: TGTGCCAGCAGCTTCCGGTGGACAGGGGGGATCTCCTATAATTCACCCCTCCACTTT. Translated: CASSFRWTGGISYNSPLHF.

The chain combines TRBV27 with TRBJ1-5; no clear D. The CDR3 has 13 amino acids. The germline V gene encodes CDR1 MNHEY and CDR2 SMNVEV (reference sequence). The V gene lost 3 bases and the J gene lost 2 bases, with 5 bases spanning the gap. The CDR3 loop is CASSFSGNQPQHF. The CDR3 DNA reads TGTGCCAGCAGTTTCTCGGGCAATCAGCCCCAGCATTTT.

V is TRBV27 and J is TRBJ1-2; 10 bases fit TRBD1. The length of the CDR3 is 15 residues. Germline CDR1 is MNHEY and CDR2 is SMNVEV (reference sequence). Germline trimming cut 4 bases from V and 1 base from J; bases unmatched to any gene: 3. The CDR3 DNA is TGTGCCAGCAGTTGGGGACAGGGGCGTAACTATGGCTACACCTTC. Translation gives CASSWGQGRNYGYTF.

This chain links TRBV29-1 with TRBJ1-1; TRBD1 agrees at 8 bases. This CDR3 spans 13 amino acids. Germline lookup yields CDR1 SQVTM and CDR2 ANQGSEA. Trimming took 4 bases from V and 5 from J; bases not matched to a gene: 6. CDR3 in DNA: TGCAGCGTTGCCTATACAGGGGGGACTGAAGCTTTCTTT. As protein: CSVAYTGGTEAFF.

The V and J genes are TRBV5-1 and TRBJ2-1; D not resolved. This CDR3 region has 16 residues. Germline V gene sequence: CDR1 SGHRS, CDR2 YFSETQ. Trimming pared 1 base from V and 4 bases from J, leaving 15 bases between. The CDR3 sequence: CASSLLPGSQYNEQFF. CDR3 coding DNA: TGCGCCAGCAGCTTGCTTCCGGGTTCGCAGTACAATGAGCAGTTCTTC.

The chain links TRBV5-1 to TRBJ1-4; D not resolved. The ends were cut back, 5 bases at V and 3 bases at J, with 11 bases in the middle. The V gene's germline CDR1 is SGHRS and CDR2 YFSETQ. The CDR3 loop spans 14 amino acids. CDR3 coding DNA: TGCGCCAGCAGTACTGAGGTGGCTAATGAAAAACTGTTTTTT. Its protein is CASSTEVANEKLFF.

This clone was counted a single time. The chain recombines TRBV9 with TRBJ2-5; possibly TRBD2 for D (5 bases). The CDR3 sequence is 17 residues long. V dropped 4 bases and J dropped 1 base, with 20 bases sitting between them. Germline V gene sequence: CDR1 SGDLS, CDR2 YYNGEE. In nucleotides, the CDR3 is TGTGCCAGCAGCCCACAGAACGGGATTAACTTCCAAGAGACCCAGTACTTC. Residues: CASSPQNGINFQETQYF.

The CDR3 sequence is CASSESDRGFSDTQYF. DNA of the CDR3: TGTGCCAGCAGTGAAAGTGACAGGGGGTTTTCGGATACGCAGTATTTT. V usage is TRBV6-1 and J usage is TRBJ2-3, with TRBD1 matching 9 bases. Germline V gene sequence: CDR1 MNHNS, CDR2 SASEGT. Trimming cost V 2 bases and J 6 bases; bases outside gene matches: 9. The CDR3 loop spans 16 amino acids.

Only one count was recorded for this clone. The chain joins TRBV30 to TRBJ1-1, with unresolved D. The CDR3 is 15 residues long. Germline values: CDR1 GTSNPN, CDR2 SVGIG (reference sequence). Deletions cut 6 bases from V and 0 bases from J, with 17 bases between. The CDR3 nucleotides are TGTGCCTGCCCAAAGGGAGGATCTATGAACACTGAAGCTTTCTTT. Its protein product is CACPKGGSMNTEAFF.

Here the CDR3 reads CASSLDPGGDTQYF. For the CDR3, the DNA is TGTGCCAGCAGCTTGGATCCCGGAGGGGATACGCAGTATTTT. The genes are TRBV5-6 and TRBJ2-3; D possibly corresponds to TRBD2 (6 bases). The CDR3 sequence is 14 residues long. Germline loops: CDR1 SGHDT, CDR2 YYEEEE. Trimming cost V 0 bases and J 6 bases, with 11 bases left between them.

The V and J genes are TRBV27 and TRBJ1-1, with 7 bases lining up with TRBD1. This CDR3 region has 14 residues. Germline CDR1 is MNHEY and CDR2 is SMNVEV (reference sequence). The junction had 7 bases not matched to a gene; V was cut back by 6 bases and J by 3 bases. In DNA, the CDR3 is TGTGCCAGCAGACCCACAGGGGATCACACTGAAGCTTTCTTT. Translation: CASRPTGDHTEAFF.

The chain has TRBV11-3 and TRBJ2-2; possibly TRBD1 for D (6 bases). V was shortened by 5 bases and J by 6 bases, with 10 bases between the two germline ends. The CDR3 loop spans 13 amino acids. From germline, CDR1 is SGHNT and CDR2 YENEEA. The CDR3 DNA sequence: TGTGCCAGCAGCCACAGGGCCCCCGGGGAGCTGTTTTTT. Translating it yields CASSHRAPGELFF. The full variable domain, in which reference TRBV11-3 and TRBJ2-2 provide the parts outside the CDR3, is EAGVVQSPRYKIIEKKQPVAFWCNPISGHNTLYWYLQNLGQGPELLIRYENEEAVDDSQLPKDRFSAERLKGVDSTLKIQPAELGDSAVYLCASSHRAPGELFFGEGSRLTVL.

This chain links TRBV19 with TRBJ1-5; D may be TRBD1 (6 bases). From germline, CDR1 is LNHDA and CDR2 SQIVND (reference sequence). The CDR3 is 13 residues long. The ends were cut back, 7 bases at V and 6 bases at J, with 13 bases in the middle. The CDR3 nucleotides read TGTGCCAGTACTGGACAGTTAGGTCAGCCCCAGCATTTT. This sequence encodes CASTGQLGQPQHF.

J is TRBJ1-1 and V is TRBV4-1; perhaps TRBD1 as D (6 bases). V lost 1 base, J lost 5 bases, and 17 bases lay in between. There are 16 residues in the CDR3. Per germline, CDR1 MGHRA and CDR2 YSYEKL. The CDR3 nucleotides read TGCGCCAGCAGCCAAGGGGTTCGAGGGGGTAATACTGAAGCTTTCTTT. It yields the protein CASSQGVRGGNTEAFF.

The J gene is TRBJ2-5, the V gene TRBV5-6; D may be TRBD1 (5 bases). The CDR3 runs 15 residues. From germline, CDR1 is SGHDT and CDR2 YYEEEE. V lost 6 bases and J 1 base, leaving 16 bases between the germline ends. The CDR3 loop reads CASTRGSRGQETQYF. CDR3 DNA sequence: TGTGCCAGCACAAGAGGCAGTAGGGGCCAAGAGACCCAGTACTTC.

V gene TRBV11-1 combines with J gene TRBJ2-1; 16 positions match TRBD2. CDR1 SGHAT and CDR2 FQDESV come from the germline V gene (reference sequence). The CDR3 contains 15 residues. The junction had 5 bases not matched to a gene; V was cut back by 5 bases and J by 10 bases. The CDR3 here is CASSGTSGGAKEQFF. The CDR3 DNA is TGTGCCAGCAGCGGGACTAGCGGGGGGGCGAAAGAGCAGTTCTTC.

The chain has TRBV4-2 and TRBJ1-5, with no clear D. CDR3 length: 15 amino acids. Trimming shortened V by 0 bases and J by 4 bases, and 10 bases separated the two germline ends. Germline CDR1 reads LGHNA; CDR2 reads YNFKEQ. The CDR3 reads CASSQDGPSNQPQHF. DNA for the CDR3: TGTGCCAGCAGCCAAGATGGGCCCTCGAATCAGCCCCAGCATTTT.

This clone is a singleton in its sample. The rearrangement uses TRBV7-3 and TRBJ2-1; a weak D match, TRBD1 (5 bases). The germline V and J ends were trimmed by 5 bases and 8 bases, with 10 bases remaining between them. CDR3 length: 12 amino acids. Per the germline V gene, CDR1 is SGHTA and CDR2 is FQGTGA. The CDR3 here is CASSAMGHEQFF. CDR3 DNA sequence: TGTGCCAGCAGCGCCATGGGGCATGAGCAGTTCTTC.

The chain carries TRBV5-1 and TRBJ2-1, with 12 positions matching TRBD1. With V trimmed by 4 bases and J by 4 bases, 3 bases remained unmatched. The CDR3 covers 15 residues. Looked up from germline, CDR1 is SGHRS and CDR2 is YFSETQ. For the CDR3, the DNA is TGCGCCAGCAGCACGGGACAGGGGGCGTACAATGAGCAGTTCTTC. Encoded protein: CASSTGQGAYNEQFF. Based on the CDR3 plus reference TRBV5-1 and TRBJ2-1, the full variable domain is KAGVTQTPRYLIKTRGQQVTLSCSPISGHRSVSWYQQTPGQGLQFLFEYFSETQRNKGNFPGRFSGRQFSNSRSEMNVSTLELGDSALYLCASSTGQGAYNEQFFGPGTRLTVL.

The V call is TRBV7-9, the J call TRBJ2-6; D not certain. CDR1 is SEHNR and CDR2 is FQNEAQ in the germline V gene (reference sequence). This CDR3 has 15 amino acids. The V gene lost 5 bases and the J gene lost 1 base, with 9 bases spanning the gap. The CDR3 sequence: CASSLTASGANVLTF. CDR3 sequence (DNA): TGTGCCAGCAGCCTCACAGCTTCTGGGGCCAACGTCCTGACTTTC.

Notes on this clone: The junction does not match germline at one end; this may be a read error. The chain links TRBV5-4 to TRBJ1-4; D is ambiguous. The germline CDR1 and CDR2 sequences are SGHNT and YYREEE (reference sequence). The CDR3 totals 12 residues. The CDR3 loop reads CASSSHNGKLFF. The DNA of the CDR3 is TGTGCCAGCAGCTCACACAATGGAAAACTGTTTTTT.

The DNA for the CDR3 is TGCGCCAGCAGCTTGTCGAGACATATCCATGGCTACACCTTC. Translated, it gives CASSLSRHIHGYTF. The V gene is TRBV5-1, the J gene TRBJ1-2; no clear D gene. CDR3 size: 14 residues. From germline, CDR1 is SGHRS and CDR2 YFSETQ. Trimming stripped 1 base from V and 6 bases from J, with 13 bases between.

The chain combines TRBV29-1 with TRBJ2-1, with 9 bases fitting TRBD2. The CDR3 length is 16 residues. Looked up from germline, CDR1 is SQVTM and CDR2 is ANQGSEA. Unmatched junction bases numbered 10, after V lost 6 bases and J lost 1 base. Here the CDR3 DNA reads TGCAGCGTCGCCGATAGCGGGGGCCCATCCTACAATGAGCAGTTCTTC. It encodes CSVADSGGPSYNEQFF.

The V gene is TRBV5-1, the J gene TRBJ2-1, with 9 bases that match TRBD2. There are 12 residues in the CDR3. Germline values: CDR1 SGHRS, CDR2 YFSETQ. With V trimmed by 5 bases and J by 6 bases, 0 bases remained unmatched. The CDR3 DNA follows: TGCGCCAGCAGGCGGGGGGGCAATGAGCAGTTCTTC. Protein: CASRRGGNEQFF.

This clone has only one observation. CDR3 in amino acids: CASRYGLSSGANVLTF. CDR3 bases: TGTGCCAGCAGATACGGACTCTCCTCTGGGGCCAACGTCCTGACTTTC. This chain uses TRBV6-5 with TRBJ2-6; the D gene is possibly TRBD2 (5 bases). V gave up 6 bases and J gave up 0 bases, with 12 bases separating them. The germline V gene has CDR1 MNHEY and CDR2 SVGAGI. The CDR3 spans 16 residues.

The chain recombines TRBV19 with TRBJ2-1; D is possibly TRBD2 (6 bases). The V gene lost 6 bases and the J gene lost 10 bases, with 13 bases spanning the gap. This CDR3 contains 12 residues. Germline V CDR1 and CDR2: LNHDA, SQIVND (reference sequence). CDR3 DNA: TGTGCCAGTAGATCATCGGCGGGGGAGCAGTTCTTC. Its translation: CASRSSAGEQFF.

The CDR3 region has the DNA TGTGCCAGCAGTTCTGGACAGGGCCTATCTAATGAAAAACTGTTTTTT. Encoded protein: CASSSGQGLSNEKLFF. The chain combines TRBV27 with TRBJ1-4; 8 nucleotides align to TRBD1. The J segment lost 3 bases and the V segment lost 4 bases, leaving 7 bases of the junction unmatched. Germline V CDR1 and CDR2: MNHEY, SMNVEV (reference sequence). This CDR3 has 16 amino acids. Full variable domain (rest looked up from reference TRBV27 and TRBJ1-4): EAQVTQNPRYLITVTGKKLTVTCSQNMNHEYMSWYRQDPGLGLRQIYYSMNVEVTDKGDVPEGYKVSRKEKRNFPLILESPSPNQTSLYFCASSSGQGLSNEKLFFGSGTQLSVL.

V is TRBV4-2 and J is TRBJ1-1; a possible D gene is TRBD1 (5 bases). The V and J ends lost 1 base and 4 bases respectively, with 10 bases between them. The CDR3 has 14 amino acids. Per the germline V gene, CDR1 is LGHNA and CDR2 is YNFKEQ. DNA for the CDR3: TGTGCCAGCAGCCAAGCCAAAGGGGTCACTGAAGCTTTCTTT. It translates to CASSQAKGVTEAFF.

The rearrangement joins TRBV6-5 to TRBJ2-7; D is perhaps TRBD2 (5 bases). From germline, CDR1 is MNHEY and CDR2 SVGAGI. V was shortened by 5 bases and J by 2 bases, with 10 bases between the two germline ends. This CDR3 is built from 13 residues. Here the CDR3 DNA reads TGTGCCAGCAGTACCGGGGAGACCTACGAGCAGTACTTC. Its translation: CASSTGETYEQYF.